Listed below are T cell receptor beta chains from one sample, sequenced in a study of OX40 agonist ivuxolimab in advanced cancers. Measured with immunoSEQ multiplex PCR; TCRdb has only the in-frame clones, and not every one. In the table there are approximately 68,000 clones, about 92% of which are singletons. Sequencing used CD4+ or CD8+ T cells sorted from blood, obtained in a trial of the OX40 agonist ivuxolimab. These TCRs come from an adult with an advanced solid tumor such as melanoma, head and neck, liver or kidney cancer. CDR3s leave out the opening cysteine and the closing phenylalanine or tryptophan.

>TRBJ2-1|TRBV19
ASSRQGSNEQF
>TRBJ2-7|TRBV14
ASSQSPGTYEQY
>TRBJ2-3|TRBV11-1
ASSLLRSVTDTQY
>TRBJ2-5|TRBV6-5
ASRSGGETQY
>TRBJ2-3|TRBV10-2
ASSEGGADTQY
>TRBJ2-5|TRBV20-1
SAREGRMKY
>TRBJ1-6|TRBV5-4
ASTGHGDKYNSPLH
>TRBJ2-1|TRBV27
ASSIGTGSYNEQF
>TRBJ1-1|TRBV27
ASSLGQNTEAF
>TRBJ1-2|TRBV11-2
ASSLGDINYGYT
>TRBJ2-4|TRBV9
ASSAGDSGVQY
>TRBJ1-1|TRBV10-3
AISDLGSGTEAF
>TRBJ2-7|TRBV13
ASSSGYRDSTYEQY
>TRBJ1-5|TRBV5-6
ASSFHLFSNQPQH
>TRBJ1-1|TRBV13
ASSSEEGGTEAF
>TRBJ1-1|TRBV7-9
ATREGGTEAF
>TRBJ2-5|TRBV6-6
ASSYLHPRGRETQY
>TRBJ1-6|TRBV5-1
ASSLDNSPLH
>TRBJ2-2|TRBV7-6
ASSPDTANTGELF
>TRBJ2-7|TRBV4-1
ASSQDRAEQY
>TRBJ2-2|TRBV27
ASSWGSNTGELF
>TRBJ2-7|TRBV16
ASAAGISYEQY
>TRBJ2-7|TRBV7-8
ASSFATGGASYEQY
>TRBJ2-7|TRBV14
ASSQFGGGVEQY
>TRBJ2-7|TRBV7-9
ASSGPGTGSSYEQY
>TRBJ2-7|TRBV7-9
ASSDRNYEQY
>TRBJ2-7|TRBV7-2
ASSLNPTYEQY
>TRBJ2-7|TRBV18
ASSLGQSSYEQY
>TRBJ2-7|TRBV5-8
ASSLIGGHEQY
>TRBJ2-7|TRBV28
ASTLKPTGSYEQY
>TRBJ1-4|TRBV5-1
ASSFPEGATTNEKLF
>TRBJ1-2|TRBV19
ASSTPNEGNYGYT
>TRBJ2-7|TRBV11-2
ASSLVGAGVNYEQY
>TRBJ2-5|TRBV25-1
ASKTVYQETQY
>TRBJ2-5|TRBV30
AWSALDTVQETQY
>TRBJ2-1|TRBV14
ASSQVAGVTGNEQF
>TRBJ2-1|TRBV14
ASSQAGWGQGSRGQF
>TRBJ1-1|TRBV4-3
ASSQVNRGTTEAF
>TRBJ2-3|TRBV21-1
ASSNGQGAEDTQY
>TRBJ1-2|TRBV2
ASSGGINYGYT
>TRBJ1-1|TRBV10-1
ASSENSEAF
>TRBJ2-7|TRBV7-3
ASSLNGRPYEQY
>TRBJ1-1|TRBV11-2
ASSTWTAEAF
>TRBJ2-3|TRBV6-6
ASSYWAGETDTQY
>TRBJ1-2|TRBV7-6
ASSSTGYYGYT
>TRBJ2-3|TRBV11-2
ASSLEWGKLTDTQY
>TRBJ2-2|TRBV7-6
ASSGGTGELF
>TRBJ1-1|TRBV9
ASSVGGYTEAF
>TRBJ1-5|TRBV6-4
ASLCPGVFQPQH